This T cell receptor (beta chain) originates from a study of T cell responses to AZD1222 COVID-19 vaccine. Deletions cut 4 bases from V and 0 bases from J, with 9 bases between. There are 14 residues in the CDR3. Per the germline V gene, CDR1 is SEHNR and CDR2 is FQNEAQ (reference sequence). The protocol was immunoSEQ multiplex PCR, while the TCRdb copy is restricted to in-frame clones and leaves out a portion. The data contain fewer than 85,000 clones, approximately 90% of them singletons. This clone has more than one count but fewer than ten. This chain links TRBV7-9 with TRBJ1-1, with D possibly TRBD1 on 5 matching bases. This receptor was obtained from an adult in good health. The sample in question was peripheral blood, obtained on day 0 of AZD1222 vaccination. In DNA form, the CDR3 reads TGTGCCAGCAGCTCGACAGCTATGAACACTGAAGCTTTCTTT. This encodes CASSSTAMNTEAFF.